The 5 T cell receptor beta chains presented below share a single source sample, sequenced in a study of shared clonotypes between healthy human individuals. Sequencing was performed with immunoSEQ multiplex PCR; in TCRdb, only in-frame clones are kept and a portion is missing. The data contain some 2 million clones, 95% of them seen just once; the ten biggest clones take up around 0.13%. The sample comprised naive CD4+ T cells sorted from blood. The sample's subset: CD45RA+ positively selected. The receptor set was obtained from a man aged 18 to 35 in good health.

J is TRBJ2-6 and V is TRBV30; 9 nucleotides agree with TRBD1. The germline V gene has CDR1 GTSNPN and CDR2 SVGIG (reference sequence). The CDR3 extends over 17 amino acids. The V gene end was trimmed by 2 bases and the J gene end by 0 bases; junction bases not matched to a gene: 5. Here the CDR3 reads CAWSTGQGYSGANVLTF. The DNA for the CDR3 is TGTGCCTGGAGTACGGGACAGGGATACTCTGGGGCCAACGTCCTGACTTTC.

This clone has only one observation. V is TRBV19 and J is TRBJ2-6; tentative D call: TRBD1 (5 bases). Trimming took 5 bases from V and 4 from J, leaving 12 bases between them. CDR3 length equals 15 residues. The germline CDR1 and CDR2 sequences are LNHDA and SQIVND (reference sequence). The CDR3 sequence is CASSPPWTGANVLTF. CDR3 bases: TGTGCCAGTAGTCCCCCGTGGACAGGGGCCAACGTCCTGACTTTC.

The chain joins TRBV10-3 to TRBJ2-3, with D possibly matching TRBD2 (6 bases). Trimming shortened V by 7 bases and J by 0 bases, and 17 bases separated the two germline ends. The CDR3 has 16 residues. Germline V gives CDR1 ENHRY, CDR2 SYGVKD. CDR3 coding DNA: TGTGCCATCACAGCGGGCGAATCGACTAGCACAGATACGCAGTATTTT. This encodes CAITAGESTSTDTQYF.

This rearrangement joins TRBV10-3 to TRBJ1-6; a weak D match, TRBD1 (6 bases). Trimming pared 6 bases from V and 3 bases from J, leaving 6 bases between. The CDR3 consists of 13 residues. Per germline, CDR1 ENHRY and CDR2 SYGVKD. CDR3: CAIRTGYNSPLHF. CDR3 coding DNA: TGTGCCATCAGGACAGGCTATAATTCACCCCTCCACTTT.

The rearrangement uses TRBV7-2 and TRBJ1-4; D ambiguous. CDR1 is SGHTA and CDR2 is FQGNSA in the germline V gene. Trimming removed 3 bases at V and 5 bases at J, with 13 bases between. There are 15 residues in the CDR3. The CDR3 DNA reads as TGTGCCAGCAGCTTCGGACCCGGGAGAAATGAAAAACTGTTTTTT. Its protein product is CASSFGPGRNEKLFF.